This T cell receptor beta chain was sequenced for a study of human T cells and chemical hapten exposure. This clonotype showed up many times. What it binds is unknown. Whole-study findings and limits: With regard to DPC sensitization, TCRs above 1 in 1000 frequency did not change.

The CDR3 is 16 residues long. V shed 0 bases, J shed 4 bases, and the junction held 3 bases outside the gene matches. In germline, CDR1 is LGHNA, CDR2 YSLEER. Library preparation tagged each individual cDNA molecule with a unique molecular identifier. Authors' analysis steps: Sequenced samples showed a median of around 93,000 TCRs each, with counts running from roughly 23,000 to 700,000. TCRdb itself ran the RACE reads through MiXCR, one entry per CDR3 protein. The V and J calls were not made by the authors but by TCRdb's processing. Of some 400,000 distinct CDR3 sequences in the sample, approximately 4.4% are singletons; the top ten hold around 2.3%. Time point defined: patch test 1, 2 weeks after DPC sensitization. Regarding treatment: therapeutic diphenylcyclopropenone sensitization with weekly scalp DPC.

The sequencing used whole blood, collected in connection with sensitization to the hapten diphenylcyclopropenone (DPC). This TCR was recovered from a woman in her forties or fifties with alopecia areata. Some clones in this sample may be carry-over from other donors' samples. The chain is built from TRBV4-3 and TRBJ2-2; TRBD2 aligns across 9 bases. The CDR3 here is CASSQDGTSSTGELFF. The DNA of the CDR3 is TGCGCCAGCAGCCAAGATGGGACTAGCAGCACCGGGGAGCTGTTTTTT.